A selection of T cell receptor beta chains follows, all from one sample in a study of cytomegalovirus exposure and HLA in healthy donors. Clones were read by immunoSEQ multiplex PCR, and TCRdb kept only the in-frame ones, dropping some. The sample has some 130,000 clones, about 91% seen once; the top ten hold roughly 1.2%. The sample was PBMCs. These TCRs come from a woman between 18 and 29 years old in good health and CMV-seronegative. The CDR3 runs from the conserved cysteine through the conserved F or W. The D gene is left open where the match is weak. Clone size is stated in some rows and not others, as once, few, many or a class when expanded.

clone_size j_call d_call v_call cdr3_aa cdr3_nt
NA TRBJ1-2 TRBD1 TRBV7-9 CASSLDTGGFYGYTF TGTGCCAGCAGCTTAGATACAGGGGGCTTCTATGGCTACACCTTC
NA TRBJ2-7 NA TRBV19 CASSAGDTYEQYF TGTGCCAGTAGCGCAGGCGACACCTACGAGCAGTACTTC
NA TRBJ1-6 TRBD1 TRBV19 CASRGQGQNSPLHF TGTGCCAGTCGGGGACAGGGACAAAATTCACCCCTCCACTTT
NA TRBJ2-7 TRBD2 TRBV5-6 CASSYFVAGGLVRYEQYF TGTGCCAGCAGCTATTTCGTAGCGGGGGGGCTTGTTAGGTACGAGCAGTACTTC
NA TRBJ2-1 TRBD1 TRBV6-1 CASSEGGQGARAEQFF TGTGCCAGCAGTGAAGGAGGGCAGGGGGCGCGCGCTGAGCAGTTCTTC
NA TRBJ2-1 NA TRBV4-1 CASSQVDLVVYNEQFF TGCGCCAGCAGCCAAGTTGATTTAGTAGTTTACAATGAGCAGTTCTTC
NA TRBJ1-2 NA TRBV5-4 CASSFVAGNLGYTF TGTGCCAGCAGCTTTGTGGCAGGGAATCTTGGCTACACCTTC
NA TRBJ2-1 TRBD1 TRBV29-1 CSGGTTGNEQFF TGCAGCGGGGGAACGACAGGGAATGAGCAGTTCTTC
NA TRBJ2-7 NA TRBV5-1 CASSPSGLHEQYF TGCGCCAGCAGCCCATCTGGACTGCACGAGCAGTACTTC
NA TRBJ2-1 TRBD2 TRBV9 CASSPNSGGVYNEQFF TGTGCCAGCAGCCCAAATAGCGGGGGGGTCTACAATGAGCAGTTCTTC
NA TRBJ2-2 TRBD1 TRBV5-1 CASSSRDRDRTGELFF TGCGCCAGCAGCTCCCGGGACAGGGACCGCACCGGGGAGCTGTTTTTT
NA TRBJ1-2 TRBD1 TRBV7-9 CASSSRGTGDGYTF TGTGCCAGCAGCTCAAGGGGGACAGGGGACGGCTACACCTTC
NA TRBJ2-7 NA TRBV10-3 CAISVGDFYEQYF TGTGCCATCAGTGTCGGGGACTTCTACGAGCAGTACTTC
NA TRBJ1-3 NA TRBV5-1 CASSLSVAPSGNTIYF TGCGCCAGCAGCTTGTCGGTCGCACCATCTGGAAACACCATATATTTT
NA TRBJ1-6 NA TRBV27 CASSLSGLGHYSLSLHF TGTGCCAGCAGTTTATCCGGTCTGGGACATTACTCTCTGTCCCTCCACTTT
NA TRBJ2-3 NA TRBV10-1 CASSGGRGSTDTQYF TGCGCCAGCAGTGGGGGCAGGGGAAGCACAGATACGCAGTATTTT
NA TRBJ1-5 NA TRBV29-1 CSVVDRSNQPQHF TGCAGCGTAGTTGACAGATCTAATCAGCCCCAGCATTTT
once TRBJ1-5 NA TRBV10-3 CATRDISNQPQHF TGTGCCACCCGGGACATCTCCAATCAGCCCCAGCATTTT
NA TRBJ1-3 NA TRBV9 CASSVATGNTIYF TGTGCCAGCAGCGTAGCTACTGGAAACACCATATATTTT
NA TRBJ2-2 TRBD1 TRBV6-1 CASSQGQVYTGELFF TGTGCCAGCAGCCAAGGACAGGTCTACACCGGGGAGCTGTTTTTT
NA TRBJ1-2 NA TRBV7-8 CASSPGNRNYGYTF TGTGCCAGCAGCCCAGGGAACCGTAACTATGGCTACACCTTC
once TRBJ2-2 NA TRBV10-2 CATDQGYTGELFF TGCGCCACCGACCAGGGTTACACCGGGGAGCTGTTTTTT
NA TRBJ2-1 TRBD2 TRBV7-3 CASSPTRGGSYNEQFF TGTGCCAGCAGCCCAACGAGGGGAGGGTCCTACAATGAGCAGTTCTTC
NA TRBJ1-1 NA TRBV6-4 CASSDSRNSEAFF TGTGCCAGCAGTGACTCGAGGAATTCTGAAGCTTTCTTT
NA TRBJ1-2 TRBD1 TRBV7-8 CASSNRGRNYGYTF TGTGCCAGCAGCAACAGGGGACGAAACTATGGCTACACCTTC
NA TRBJ2-6 NA TRBV19 CASGVATGRSGANVLTF TGTGCCAGCGGAGTTGCCACAGGTCGCTCTGGGGCCAACGTCCTGACTTTC
NA TRBJ1-1 TRBD1 TRBV10-3 CAIRPGGLNTEAFF TGTGCCATCAGACCAGGGGGCCTGAACACTGAAGCTTTCTTT
NA TRBJ2-2 NA TRBV7-7 CASSLGLAPSTGELFF TGTGCCAGCAGCTTAGGGCTAGCGCCCAGCACCGGGGAGCTGTTTTTT
many TRBJ2-5 TRBD2 TRBV6-5 CASSYSTSGGAETQYF TGTGCCAGCAGTTACTCGACTAGCGGGGGGGCAGAGACCCAGTACTTC
NA TRBJ1-2 NA TRBV10-2 CAIHGVYGYTF TGCGCCATCCACGGGGTTTATGGCTACACCTTC
NA TRBJ1-1 NA TRBV10-1 CASSETANTEAFF TGCGCCAGCAGTGAAACAGCGAACACTGAAGCTTTCTTT
once TRBJ1-5 NA TRBV15 CATSRDRGLGQPQHF TGTGCCACCAGCAGAGATCGGGGTCTGGGTCAGCCCCAGCATTTT
NA TRBJ1-5 TRBD1 TRBV7-9 CASSGAGTGGRYSNQPQHF TGTGCCAGCAGCGGGGCCGGGACAGGGGGGAGGTATAGCAATCAGCCCCAGCATTTT